This TCR beta chain was profiled in a study of technical replicates of blood from several donors. Germline V lookup: CDR1 ENHRY, CDR2 SYGVKD. With V trimmed by 6 bases and J by 0 bases, 3 bases remained unmatched. The CDR3 has 14 amino acids. This clone was recorded at least ten times. Measured with immunoSEQ multiplex PCR; TCRdb has only the in-frame clones, and not every one. The table has 55,000 to 75,000 clones, over 85% seen once. This TCR derives from a human donor in good health. Some clones in this sample may be carry-over from other donors' samples. The genes are TRBV10-3 and TRBJ1-2, with 8 bases lining up with TRBD1. Sequencing was done on a sample of PBMCs. The CDR3 bases are TGTGCCATCAGAGGACAGGGAGCTAACTATGGCTACACCTTC. Protein product: CAIRGQGANYGYTF.